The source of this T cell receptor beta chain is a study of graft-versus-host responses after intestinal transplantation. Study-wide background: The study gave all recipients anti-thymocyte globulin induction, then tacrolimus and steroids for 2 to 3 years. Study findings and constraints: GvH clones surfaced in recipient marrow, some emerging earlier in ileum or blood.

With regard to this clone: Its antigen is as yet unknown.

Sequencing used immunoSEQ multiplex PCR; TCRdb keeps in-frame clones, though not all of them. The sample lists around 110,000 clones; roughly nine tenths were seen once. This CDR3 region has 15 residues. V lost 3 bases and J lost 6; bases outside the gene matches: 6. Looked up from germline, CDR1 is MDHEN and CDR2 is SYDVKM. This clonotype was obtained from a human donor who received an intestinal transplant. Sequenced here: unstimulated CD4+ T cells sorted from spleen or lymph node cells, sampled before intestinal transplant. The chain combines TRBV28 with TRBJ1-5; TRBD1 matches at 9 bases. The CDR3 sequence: CASSFPGQGPQPQHF. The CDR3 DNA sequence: TGTGCCAGCAGTTTCCCGGGACAGGGACCTCAGCCCCAGCATTTT.